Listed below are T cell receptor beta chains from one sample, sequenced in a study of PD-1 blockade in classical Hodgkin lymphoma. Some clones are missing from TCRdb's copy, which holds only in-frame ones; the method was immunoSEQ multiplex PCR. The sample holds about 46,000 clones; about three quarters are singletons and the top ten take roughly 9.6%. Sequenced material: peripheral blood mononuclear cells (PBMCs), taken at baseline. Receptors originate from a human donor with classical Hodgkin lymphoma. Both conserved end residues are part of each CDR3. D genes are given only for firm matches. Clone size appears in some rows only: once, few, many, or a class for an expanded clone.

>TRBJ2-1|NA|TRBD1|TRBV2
CASSYRDRGNDEQFF
TGTGCCAGCAGTTACCGGGACAGGGGGAACGATGAGCAGTTCTTC
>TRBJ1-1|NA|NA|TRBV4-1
CASSHLSGGTEAFF
TGCGCCAGCAGCCACCTATCGGGGGGCACTGAAGCTTTCTTT
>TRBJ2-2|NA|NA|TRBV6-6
CASTWYSGDTGELFF
TGTGCCAGCACATGGTATAGCGGTGACACCGGGGAGCTGTTTTTT
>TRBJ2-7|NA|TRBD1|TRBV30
CAWSPGTGSYEQYF
TGTGCCTGGAGCCCTGGGACAGGGTCCTACGAGCAGTACTTC
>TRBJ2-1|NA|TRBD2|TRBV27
CASSSGGSGSGEEQFF
TGTGCCAGCAGTTCCGGGGGGAGCGGGAGCGGGGAGGAGCAGTTCTTC
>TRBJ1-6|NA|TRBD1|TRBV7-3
CASSSGQGINSPLHF
TGTGCCAGCAGCTCGGGACAGGGGATTAATTCACCCCTCCACTTT
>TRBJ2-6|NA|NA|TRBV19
CASSIDRSGANVLTF
TGTGCCAGTAGTATAGATCGCTCTGGGGCCAACGTCCTGACTTTC
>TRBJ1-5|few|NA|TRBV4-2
CASSQDPVRGNQPQHF
TGTGCCAGCAGCCAAGATCCGGTAAGAGGCAATCAGCCCCAGCATTTT
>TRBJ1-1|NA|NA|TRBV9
CASSVDMTSTEAFF
TGTGCCAGCAGCGTAGATATGACAAGCACTGAAGCTTTCTTT
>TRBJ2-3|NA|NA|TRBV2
CASRSRESTDTQYF
TGTGCCAGCAGAAGCAGGGAGAGCACAGATACGCAGTATTTT
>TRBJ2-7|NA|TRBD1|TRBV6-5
CASSFYSGQNLRAQYF
TGTGCCAGCAGTTTCTACTCGGGACAGAATCTACGAGCGCAGTACTTC
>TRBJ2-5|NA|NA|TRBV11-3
CASSLSTGTSRAQYF
TGTGCCAGCAGCTTGTCCACAGGGACCTCCAGGGCCCAGTACTTC
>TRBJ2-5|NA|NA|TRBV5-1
CASSFAGPQETQYF
TGCGCCAGCAGCTTTGCAGGGCCGCAAGAGACCCAGTACTTC
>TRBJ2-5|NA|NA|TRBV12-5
CASGPGVRPSLQQETQYF
TGTGCTAGTGGTCCAGGAGTAAGACCGAGCCTTCAACAAGAGACCCAGTACTTC
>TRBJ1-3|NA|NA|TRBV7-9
CASSTDRVYSGNTIYF
TGTGCCAGCAGCACCGACAGAGTTTACTCTGGAAACACCATATATTTT
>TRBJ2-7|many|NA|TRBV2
CASSESWSSYEQYF
TGTGCCAGCAGTGAATCCTGGAGCTCCTACGAGCAGTACTTC
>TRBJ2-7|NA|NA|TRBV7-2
CASSYPPSEQYF
TGTGCCAGCAGCTATCCCCCCTCAGAGCAGTACTTC
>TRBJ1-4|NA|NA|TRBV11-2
CASSLAPGRGEKLFF
TGTGCCAGCAGCTTAGCCCCAGGGAGAGGGGAAAAACTGTTTTTT
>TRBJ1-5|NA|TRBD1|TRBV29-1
CSVTQQGAGNQPQHF
TGCAGCGTCACCCAACAGGGGGCTGGCAATCAGCCCCAGCATTTT
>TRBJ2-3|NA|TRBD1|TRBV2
CATRDRGPTDTQYF
TGTGCCACTAGGGACAGGGGGCCCACAGATACGCAGTATTTT